This T cell receptor (beta chain) is from a study of cytomegalovirus exposure and HLA in healthy donors. The CDR3 covers 16 residues. Trimming stripped 4 bases from V and 5 bases from J, with 18 bases between. From germline, CDR1 is SGDLS and CDR2 YYNGEE. This clone has only one observation. Its antigen remains unidentified. Findings of the study overall: The availability of immune exposure information extended only to CMV serostatus. Indistinguishability led to the exclusion of some V segments, TRBV6-2 and TRBV6-3 included. In an earlier analysis, about 87% or about 30%: the productive usage of most TCR beta V segments.

PCR used 60 Vbeta primers and 13 Jbeta primers. Using immunoSEQ multiplex PCR, the repertoire was profiled, and TCRdb retains in-frame clones only, with some absent. The repertoire holds tens of thousands of clones, approximately 77% seen once, with 3% to 4.5% in the top ten. The sequencing input was PBMCs. The genes are TRBV9 and TRBJ1-4; perhaps TRBD1 as D (6 bases). The sequence derives from a man aged 25-45 years in good health and CMV-seronegative. CDR3 in amino acids: CASSPGAVFVNEKLFF. The CDR3 nucleotides are TGTGCCAGCAGCCCAGGGGCAGTTTTCGTGAATGAAAAACTGTTTTTT.